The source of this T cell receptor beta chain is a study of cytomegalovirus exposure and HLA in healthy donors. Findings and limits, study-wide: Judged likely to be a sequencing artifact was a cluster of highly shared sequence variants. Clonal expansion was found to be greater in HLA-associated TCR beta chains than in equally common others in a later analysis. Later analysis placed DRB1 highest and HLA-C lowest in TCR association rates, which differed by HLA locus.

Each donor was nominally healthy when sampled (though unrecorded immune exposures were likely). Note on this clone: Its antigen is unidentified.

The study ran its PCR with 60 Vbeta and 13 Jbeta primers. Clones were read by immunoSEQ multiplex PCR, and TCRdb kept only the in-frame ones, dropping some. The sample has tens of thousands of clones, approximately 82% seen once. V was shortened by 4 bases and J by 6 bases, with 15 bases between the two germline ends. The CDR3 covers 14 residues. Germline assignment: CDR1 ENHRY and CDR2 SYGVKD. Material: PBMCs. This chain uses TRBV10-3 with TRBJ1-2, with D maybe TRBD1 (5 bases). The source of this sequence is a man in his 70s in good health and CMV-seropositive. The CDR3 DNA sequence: TGTGCCATCAGTGGATCCGGTGGAGGGGATGGCTACACCTTC. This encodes CAISGSGGGDGYTF.